These 13 T cell receptor beta chains share one sample of origin, sequenced in a study of CXCR3-negative and CXCR3-positive naive CD8 T cells. UMI labels and 5' RACE were used to prepare the TRB cDNA libraries. TCRdb processed the 5' RACE reads again and assigns one entry to each CDR3 protein, with no DNA. The data show about 80,000 distinct CDR3 sequences, and the top ten clones hold 1.6%. Material for sequencing was naive CXCR3- CD8+ T cells from blood. Sample subset: CD45RO-CCR7+CD27+CD95- naive CD8+ T cells lacking CXCR3 (TNR3-). The receptors stem from a human donor in good health. Some clones in this sample may be carry-over from other donors' samples.

The chain couples TRBV9 to TRBJ1-1. The CDR3 contains 13 residues. Germline lookup yields CDR1 SGDLS and CDR2 YYNGEE. CDR3 sequence reads: CASSSQGGTEAFF.

The chain recombines TRBV7-9 with TRBJ2-1; without DNA, the TCRdb call of TRBD2 cannot be checked. The germline V gene encodes CDR1 SEHNR and CDR2 FQNEAQ (reference sequence). CDR3 size: 16 residues. The CDR3 here is CASSSSTSGNYNEQFF.

The chain combines TRBV28 with TRBJ2-2; TCRdb picks TRBD1, but there is no DNA to check that call. The length of the CDR3 is 14 residues. CDR1 and CDR2 from the germline V gene are MDHEN and SYDVKM. CDR3 protein: CAVPGRGATGELFF.

V gene TRBV20-1 combines with J gene TRBJ2-3; TCRdb's D call, TRBD2, is unchecked because there is no DNA. The germline V gene encodes CDR1 DFQATT and CDR2 SNEGSKA (reference sequence). The length of the CDR3 is 16 residues. The CDR3 is CSASGLAEHMLDTQYF.

The chain combines TRBV20-1 with TRBJ2-5; TCRdb outputs TRBD1, but without DNA this stays unchecked. Germline V gene sequence: CDR1 DFQATT, CDR2 SNEGSKA (reference sequence). The CDR3 runs to 13 residues. The CDR3 loop reads CSASDRDQETQYF.

The rearrangement links TRBV5-1 to TRBJ2-7. CDR1 and CDR2 (germline): SGHRS, YFSETQ. This CDR3 contains 14 residues. The CDR3: CASSLRVSSYEQYF. The full variable domain, rest sourced from reference TRBV5-1 and TRBJ2-7, is KAGVTQTPRYLIKTRGQQVTLSCSPISGHRSVSWYQQTPGQGLQFLFEYFSETQRNKGNFPGRFSGRQFSNSRSEMNVSTLELGDSALYLCASSLRVSSYEQYFGPGTRLTVT.

The rearrangement joins TRBV27 to TRBJ1-5; with no DNA, the TCRdb D assignment of TRBD1 cannot be verified. The CDR3 runs to 13 residues. Germline V gene data show CDR1 as MNHEY and CDR2 as SMNVEV (reference sequence). CDR3 loop: CASSLGGFQPQHF.

The gene calls are TRBV4-1 and TRBJ2-1; TCRdb's assignment of TRBD2 cannot be checked, as there is no DNA. Germline loops: CDR1 MGHRA, CDR2 YSYEKL. The CDR3 totals 19 residues. CDR3 sequence: CASSHPPSGTSGNYNEQFF.

The V gene is TRBV21-1, the J gene TRBJ2-7; checking the TCRdb D call of TRBD1 is not possible without DNA. TRBV21-1 is noted as a pseudogene. The CDR3 has 11 residues. CDR3 sequence reads: CASSVRVQRYF.

V usage is TRBV6-1 and J usage is TRBJ2-7; the D gene TCRdb calls, TRBD1, cannot be checked with no DNA. The CDR3 is made up of 17 amino acids. CDR1 is MNHNS and CDR2 is SASEGT in the germline V gene. CDR3 amino acids: CASPTGGGSGAVYEQYF.

This chain uses TRBV28 with TRBJ2-1; the D call of TRBD1 rests on TCRdb alone, since no DNA is present to check it. CDR3 size: 15 residues. The germline V gene encodes CDR1 MDHEN and CDR2 SYDVKM. The CDR3 reads CASSLDRGFYNEQFF.

The V gene is TRBV5-5, the J gene TRBJ2-2; TCRdb's assignment of TRBD1 cannot be checked, as there is no DNA. The germline V gene encodes CDR1 SGHKS and CDR2 YYEKEE (reference sequence). CDR3 size: 15 residues. The chain's CDR3 is CASTLEGGGTGELFF.

The chain combines TRBV14 with TRBJ2-2. Germline assignment: CDR1 SGHDN and CDR2 FVKESK. The CDR3 spans 13 residues. This CDR3 is CASSQADRRELFF.